A single sample is the source of the 23 T cell receptor beta chains below, sequenced in a study of T-cell reconstitution after alpha-beta-depleted transplantation in children. Unique molecular identifiers were incorporated when the TCRbeta library was constructed. In TCRdb, the PCR reads were re-called with MiXCR into one record per CDR3 protein. The profile shows hundreds of thousands of distinct CDR3 sequences, around 12% of them singletons. The source material was PBMCs from the stem cell graft donor, sampled from the stem cell graft. These receptors were taken from a human donor who donated a stem cell graft to a child with combined immunodeficiency.

Ten or more counts support this clonotype. The chain employs TRBV6-5 and TRBJ1-3; D is unresolved. Germline values: CDR1 MNHEY, CDR2 SVGAGI. CDR3 size: 17 residues. Trimming cost V 0 bases and J 0 bases, with 12 bases left between them. The CDR3 bases are TGTGCCAGCAGTTACTCGATCTCTCCGGTCTCTGGAAACACCATATATTTT. This codes for CASSYSISPVSGNTIYF.

In regard to this clonotype: A much larger clone lies one base from this, so it may be a read error. This sequence joins TRBV4-3 and TRBJ2-7; 8 nucleotides align to TRBD1. This CDR3 comprises 17 residues. The germline V gene encodes CDR1 LGHNA and CDR2 YSLEER. The CDR3 sequence is CAGSQDYPGGTSYEQYF. The CDR3 DNA sequence: TGCGCCGGCAGCCAAGATTACCCAGGGGGCACCTCCTACGAGCAGTACTTC.

This clonotype has only a few counts. The chain links TRBV6-1 to TRBJ2-3; 8 bases map to TRBD2. The CDR3 spans 14 residues. Germline V gives CDR1 MNHNS, CDR2 SASEGT. Germline trimming cut 8 bases from V and 3 bases from J; bases unmatched to any gene: 7. The CDR3 nucleotides read TGTGCCAGCGCCCGGGGGGGGGCTACAGATACGCAGTATTTT. It yields the protein CASARGGATDTQYF.

This clonotype was seen a few times. This chain uses TRBV7-9 with TRBJ2-3; no reliable D call. Germline V gene sequence: CDR1 SEHNR, CDR2 FQNEAQ (reference sequence). V shed 8 bases and J shed 4 bases, with 16 bases lying between them. CDR3 length: 14 amino acids. This CDR3 is CASAVRSNSDTQYF. The DNA for the CDR3 is TGTGCCAGCGCCGTAAGGAGTAACTCAGATACGCAGTATTTT.

This clonotype was detected a few times. The chain uses TRBV6-1 and TRBJ2-3, with D perhaps matching TRBD2 (6 bases). The CDR3 runs to 17 residues. CDR1 is MNHNS and CDR2 is SASEGT in the germline V gene. Trimming removed 5 bases from V and 1 base from J, with 19 bases in between. The CDR3 DNA is TGTGCCAGCAGTAAAACCACGAGGCGGGGCCGCACAGATACGCAGTATTTT. The encoded protein is CASSKTTRRGRTDTQYF.

The CDR3: CASSVEWGIQETQYF. The CDR3 DNA is TGTGCCAGCAGCGTAGAATGGGGCATTCAAGAGACCCAGTACTTC. The chain is built from TRBV9 and TRBJ2-5; D perhaps matches TRBD1 (5 bases). This CDR3 comprises 15 residues. The germline V gene has CDR1 SGDLS and CDR2 YYNGEE. The V gene lost 0 bases and the J gene lost 2 bases, with 11 bases spanning the gap. Using reference TRBV9 and TRBJ2-5 for the parts outside the CDR3, the full variable domain is DSGVTQTPKHLITATGQRVTLRCSPRSGDLSVYWYQQSLDQGLQFLIQYYNGEERAKGNILERFSAQQFPDLHSELNLSSLELGDSALYFCASSVEWGIQETQYFGPGTRLLVL.

The chain is built from TRBV18 and TRBJ2-3, with a possible D match to TRBD2 (6 bases). Per the germline V gene, CDR1 is KGHSH and CDR2 is LQKENI. V lost 2 bases and J lost 2, with 8 bases in between. The CDR3 spans 14 residues. The CDR3 sequence: CASSPGGTTDTQYF. The CDR3 region has the DNA TGTGCCAGCTCACCAGGCGGGACCACAGATACGCAGTATTTT.

This clonotype appeared a few times. The CDR3 nucleotides read TGTGCCAGCAGACCACTATCCGGCCGTGACACTGAAGCTTTCTTT. It is translated as CASRPLSGRDTEAFF. The chain couples TRBV12-3 or TRBV12-4 to TRBJ1-1; D remains ambiguous. CDR3 length equals 15 residues. Trimming left V 6 bases short and J 3 bases short, with 17 bases between.

This clonotype came up many times. The chain couples TRBV5-1 to TRBJ2-2; 9 nucleotides match TRBD2. Germline CDR1 is SGHRS and CDR2 is YFSETQ. V lost 0 bases and J lost 5; bases outside the gene matches: 5. The CDR3 has 16 residues. CDR3 nucleotides: TGCGCCAGCAGCTTGGAGTCAGCGGGAGGAACCGGGGAGCTGTTTTTT. This gives the protein CASSLESAGGTGELFF. The whole variable domain, remainder taken from reference TRBV5-1 and TRBJ2-2, is KAGVTQTPRYLIKTRGQQVTLSCSPISGHRSVSWYQQTPGQGLQFLFEYFSETQRNKGNFPGRFSGRQFSNSRSEMNVSTLELGDSALYLCASSLESAGGTGELFFGEGSRLTVL.

This clonotype has ten or more counts. The gene calls are TRBV5-4 and TRBJ1-4, with 7 bases lining up with TRBD1. Germline assignment: CDR1 SGHNT and CDR2 YYREEE (reference sequence). This CDR3 has 14 amino acids. The V gene end was trimmed by 4 bases and the J gene end by 0 bases; junction bases not matched to a gene: 0. CDR3 sequence reads: CASSQGATNEKLFF. The CDR3 coding sequence is TGTGCCAGCAGCCAGGGGGCAACTAATGAAAAACTGTTTTTT. Combining the CDR3 with reference TRBV5-4 and TRBJ1-4 gives the whole variable domain ETGVTQSPTHLIKTRGQQVTLRCSSQSGHNTVSWYQQALGQGPQFIFQYYREEENGRGNFPPRFSGLQFPNYSSELNVNALELDDSALYLCASSQGATNEKLFFGSGTQLSVL.

This clonotype came up many times. The chain combines TRBV9 with TRBJ2-1; unclear D gene. Germline V CDR1 and CDR2: SGDLS, YYNGEE. CDR3 size: 14 residues. V dropped 3 bases and J dropped 7 bases, with 14 bases sitting between them. The DNA for the CDR3 is TGTGCCAGCAGCGCCCCCTTCAGTTTGAATGAGCAGTTCTTC. Translation gives CASSAPFSLNEQFF.

This chain joins TRBV6-5 and TRBJ2-7; 10 nucleotides match TRBD1. V lost 2 bases and J lost 3; bases outside the gene matches: 7. CDR1 is MNHEY, CDR2 SVGAGI, per germline. The CDR3 covers 16 residues. The CDR3 is CASSYPGTGVNYEQYF. In DNA form, the CDR3 reads TGTGCCAGCAGTTACCCCGGGACAGGGGTTAACTACGAGCAGTACTTC.

This chain uses TRBV12-3 or TRBV12-4 with TRBJ2-7, with D maybe TRBD2 (5 bases). The CDR3 extends over 13 amino acids. The V gene lost 8 bases and the J gene lost 6 bases, with 17 bases spanning the gap. The CDR3 region is CASRRGGGPEQYF. The CDR3 DNA is TGTGCCAGCCGGCGTGGAGGTGGACCCGAGCAGTACTTC.

This clonotype has only a few counts. The chain carries TRBV12-3 or TRBV12-4 and TRBJ1-2; 8 bases align to TRBD1. V trimming: 7 bases; J trimming: 8 bases; junction bases outside the gene matches: 6. The CDR3 contains 12 residues. The CDR3 nucleotides are TGTGCCAGCAACCGACAGGGGAGCGGCTACACCTTC. Translated: CASNRQGSGYTF.

This clonotype was seen many times. V and J are TRBV29-1 and TRBJ2-3; 7 nucleotides agree with TRBD1. Unmatched junction bases numbered 9, after V lost 6 bases and J lost 0 bases. The germline CDR1 and CDR2 sequences are SQVTM and ANQGSEA. The CDR3 has 15 residues. CDR3 DNA: TGCAGCGTGACTGGGACAGTTTCTAGCACAGATACGCAGTATTTT. It specifies CSVTGTVSSTDTQYF.

This clonotype has more than one count but fewer than ten. The chain recombines TRBV3-1 with TRBJ2-2; the D is unclear. V was pared by 2 bases and J by 0 bases, with 7 bases between. Germline V gives CDR1 LGHDT, CDR2 YNNKEL (reference sequence). This CDR3 region has 15 residues. CDR3 nucleotides: TGTGCCAGCAGCCAACGACGCACGAACACCGGGGAGCTGTTTTTT. Translation gives CASSQRRTNTGELFF.

This clonotype was found many times. V is TRBV4-3 and J is TRBJ2-7; 7 bases are a match to TRBD2. The V gene's germline CDR1 is LGHNA and CDR2 YSLEER. CDR3 length equals 16 residues. V trimming: 0 bases; J trimming: 8 bases; junction bases outside the gene matches: 13. Here the CDR3 reads CASSQDSAGAGYKQYF. DNA of the CDR3: TGCGCCAGCAGCCAAGATTCGGCGGGAGCAGGTTACAAGCAGTACTTC.

The table lists this clonotype with many counts. This chain connects TRBV6-1 to TRBJ2-3; D is undetermined. V lost 9 bases and J 1 base, leaving 11 bases between the germline ends. The CDR3 is 13 amino acids. The germline V gene encodes CDR1 MNHNS and CDR2 SASEGT. In DNA, the CDR3 is TGTGCCAGTGGAGATGCCGGCACAGATACGCAGTATTTT. It translates to CASGDAGTDTQYF.

The chain links TRBV10-3 to TRBJ2-3; D might be TRBD2 (6 bases). Germline CDR1 is ENHRY and CDR2 is SYGVKD. The V end lost 6 bases, the J end lost 0 bases, and 16 bases lay between the germline ends. This CDR3 spans 16 amino acids. DNA of the CDR3: TGTGCCATCAGCCCGCAACTTAGCGGAAGCACAGATACGCAGTATTTT. Amino acid sequence: CAISPQLSGSTDTQYF.

The rearrangement links TRBV27 to TRBJ2-7; D possibly uses TRBD1 or TRBD2 (5 bases each). The CDR3 totals 12 residues. In germline, CDR1 is MNHEY, CDR2 SMNVEV (reference sequence). V was clipped by 6 bases and J by 7 bases, with 13 bases between them. The CDR3 region has the DNA TGTGCCAGCAGCCCTGGGACGGGAGAGCAGTACTTC. It specifies CASSPGTGEQYF.

This clonotype has only a few counts. An end of the junction does not agree with germline; a read error may underlie this. The chain joins TRBV20-1 to TRBJ2-1; 11 bases align to TRBD2. CDR3 length: 17 amino acids. The V gene's germline CDR1 is DFQATT and CDR2 SNEGSKA (reference sequence). The CDR3 DNA reads TGCTGTGCTAGCTTCACTAGCGGGGGAGGGGTCTACAATGAGCAGTTCTTC. Protein sequence: CCASFTSGGGVYNEQFF.

The chain links TRBV3-1 to TRBJ1-5; TRBD1 agrees at 7 bases. The CDR3 length is 13 residues. The V gene's germline CDR1 is LGHDT and CDR2 YNNKEL (reference sequence). With V trimmed by 2 bases and J by 7 bases, 2 bases remained unmatched. In DNA, the CDR3 is TGTGCCAGCAGCCAACTGGGACAGCAGCCCCAGCATTTT. Translated, it gives CASSQLGQQPQHF. Filled out from reference TRBV3-1 and TRBJ1-5, the complete variable domain reads DTAVSQTPKYLVTQMGNDKSIKCEQNLGHDTMYWYKQDSKKFLKIMFSYNNKELIINETVPNRFSPKSPDKAHLNLHINSLELGDSAVYFCASSQLGQQPQHFGDGTRLSIL.

The table lists this clonotype with many counts. The chain employs TRBV4-2 and TRBJ2-5; 8 bases fit TRBD2. The germline V gene encodes CDR1 LGHNA and CDR2 YNFKEQ. The CDR3 spans 16 residues. The V and J ends lost 1 base and 4 bases, in that order; junction bases with no gene match: 8. The CDR3: CASSQVGAGGGETQYF. DNA for the CDR3: TGTGCCAGCAGCCAAGTTGGCGCGGGGGGCGGAGAGACCCAGTACTTC.